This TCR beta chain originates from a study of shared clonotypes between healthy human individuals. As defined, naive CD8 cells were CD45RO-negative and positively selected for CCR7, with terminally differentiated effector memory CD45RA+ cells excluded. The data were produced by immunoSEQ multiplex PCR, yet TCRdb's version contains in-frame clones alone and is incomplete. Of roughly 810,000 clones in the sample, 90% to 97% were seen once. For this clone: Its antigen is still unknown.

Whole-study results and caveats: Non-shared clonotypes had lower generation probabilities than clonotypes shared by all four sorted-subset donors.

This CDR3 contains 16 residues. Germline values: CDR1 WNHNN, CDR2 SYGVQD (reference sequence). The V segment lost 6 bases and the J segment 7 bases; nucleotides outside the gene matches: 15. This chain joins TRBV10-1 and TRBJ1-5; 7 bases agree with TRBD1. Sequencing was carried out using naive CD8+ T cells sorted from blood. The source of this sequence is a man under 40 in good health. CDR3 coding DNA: TGCGCCAGCAGGAGGGGGACAGACAGGGACGTACAGCCCCAGCATTTT. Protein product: CASRRGTDRDVQPQHF.